Listed here are 15 T cell receptor beta chains from one sample, sequenced in a study of CD8+CD57+ T cells in acquired aplastic anemia. Patients selected for sequencing had displayed CD8+CD57+ cell expansion by flow cytometry. The study profiled TCR beta VDJ and CDR3 using genomic DNA as template. One entry per CDR3 protein results from TCRdb running MiXCR on the reads. The sample lists under 200,000 distinct CDR3 sequences; about two thirds were seen once. The specimen was sorted CD4+, CD8+, or CD8+CD57+ T cells (not recorded which) from PBMCs. These receptor sequences come from a human donor with aplastic anemia.

The rearrangement uses TRBV6-5 and TRBJ1-2; a weak D match, TRBD1 (6 bases). V shed 7 bases and J shed 2 bases, with 8 bases lying between them. There are 12 residues in the CDR3. Germline-derived CDR1 and CDR2 are MNHEY and SVGAGI. The CDR3 here is CASMTGNYGYTF. CDR3 bases: TGTGCCAGCATGACAGGAAACTATGGCTACACCTTC.

A remark on this clonotype: The limits of the CDR3 on the DNA are not certain, so only TCRdb's listed CDR3 is given. The chain carries TRBV20-1 and TRBJ2-2; the table gives TRBD2 as D, unverified against the DNA. The CDR3 length is 17 residues, termini included. Germline CDR1 is DFQATT and CDR2 is SNEGSKA (reference sequence). The CDR3: CSARVTEVEQYVGELFF.

In its sample, this clonotype was seen once. V is TRBV20-1 and J is TRBJ2-5; no clear D gene. There are 13 residues in the CDR3. Trimming stripped 6 bases from V and 2 bases from J, with 13 bases between. The germline V gene has CDR1 DFQATT and CDR2 SNEGSKA (reference sequence). The CDR3 coding sequence is TGCAGTGCCCTCGAAGGAGTTCAAGAGACCCAGTACTTC. Protein product: CSALEGVQETQYF.

The rearrangement links TRBV20-1 to TRBJ2-1; the D is unclear. Germline CDR1 reads DFQATT; CDR2 reads SNEGSKA (reference sequence). The germline V and J ends were trimmed by 3 bases and 9 bases, with 9 bases remaining between them. The CDR3 contains 11 residues. CDR3 in amino acids: CSARINGEQFF. In DNA form, the CDR3 reads TGCAGTGCTAGGATAAACGGTGAGCAGTTCTTC.

This chain joins TRBV5-6 and TRBJ2-7; D gene uncertain. V was shortened by 0 bases and J by 7 bases, with 14 bases between the two germline ends. There are 14 residues in the CDR3. Germline loops: CDR1 SGHDT, CDR2 YYEEEE. The CDR3 nucleotides are TGTGCCAGCAGCTTGGGTCGGAGACTCGGGGAGCAGTACTTC. It is translated as CASSLGRRLGEQYF.

This clonotype was picked up many times. The rearrangement uses TRBV19 and TRBJ2-7; 7 bases match TRBD2. This CDR3 has 15 residues. Trimming took 5 bases from V and 3 from J; bases not matched to a gene: 10. Germline V lookup: CDR1 LNHDA, CDR2 SQIVND (reference sequence). CDR3 sequence reads: CASSARGVTYYEQYF. The CDR3 coding sequence is TGTGCCAGTAGTGCACGGGGGGTTACTTACTACGAGCAGTACTTC.

The CDR3 DNA sequence: TGTGCCAGCAAGACAGCCAACGGGGCCTATAGCAATCAGCCCCAGCATTTT. It yields the protein CASKTANGAYSNQPQHF. The chain links TRBV2 to TRBJ1-5; possible D gene TRBD1, 5 bases. The CDR3 is 17 residues long. Trimming left V 7 bases short and J 0 bases short, with 19 bases between. Germline assignment: CDR1 SNHLY and CDR2 FYNNEI.

The chain links TRBV7-2 to TRBJ1-1; D gene uncertain. The CDR3 sequence is 14 residues long. Trimming left V 1 base short and J 4 bases short, with 10 bases between. Germline V CDR1 and CDR2: SGHTA, FQGNSA. For the CDR3, the DNA is TGTGCCAGCAGCTTAGTTAGGTCCAGCACTGAAGCTTTCTTT. Translated: CASSLVRSSTEAFF.

This clonotype was recorded a few times. The chain couples TRBV7-2 to TRBJ1-1; 7 nucleotides line up with TRBD1. V lost 5 bases to trimming and J lost 0 bases; unmatched junction nucleotides: 3. The CDR3 totals 14 residues. CDR1 is SGHTA and CDR2 is FQGNSA in the germline V gene. CDR3 in DNA: TGTGCCAGCAGCGAAGGGGGCCTGAACACTGAAGCTTTCTTT. Translated: CASSEGGLNTEAFF.

This chain joins TRBV15 and TRBJ2-5; D gene ambiguous. Trimming took 2 bases from V and 4 from J, leaving 11 bases between them. The CDR3 sequence is 14 residues long. Germline CDR1 and CDR2: LNHNV and YYDKDF (reference sequence). This chain's CDR3 is CATSRSAFVETQYF. The CDR3 DNA is TGTGCCACCAGCAGATCGGCGTTTGTAGAGACCCAGTACTTC.

This chain links TRBV24-1 with TRBJ1-1; no clear D. The V gene lost 1 base and the J gene lost 1 base, with 3 bases spanning the gap. Per the germline V gene, CDR1 is KGHDR and CDR2 is SFDVKD. This CDR3 region has 13 residues. The chain's CDR3 is CATSDLGNTEAFF. DNA for the CDR3: TGTGCCACCAGTGATTTAGGGAACACTGAAGCTTTCTTT.

This chain links TRBV24-1 with TRBJ2-3; 7 bases agree with TRBD2. Germline V CDR1 and CDR2: KGHDR, SFDVKD. With 5 bases clipped from V and 0 bases from J, the junction kept 1 base outside the gene matches. The CDR3 loop spans 14 amino acids. The CDR3 coding sequence is TGTGCCACCAGTGTAGCGGGTAGCACAGATACGCAGTATTTT. Translating gives CATSVAGSTDTQYF.

The chain uses TRBV5-4 and TRBJ2-3; no definite D call. There are 14 residues in the CDR3. V shed 1 base and J shed 1 base, with 7 bases lying between them. Germline V lookup: CDR1 SGHNT, CDR2 YYREEE (reference sequence). For the CDR3, the DNA is TGTGCCAGCAGCTTGCGGCACCGCACAGATACGCAGTATTTT. Translated, it gives CASSLRHRTDTQYF.

The rearrangement links TRBV20-1 to TRBJ2-3; perhaps TRBD1 as D (6 bases). Deletions cut 1 base from V and 4 bases from J, with 12 bases between. Germline V gives CDR1 DFQATT, CDR2 SNEGSKA (reference sequence). This CDR3 is built from 14 residues. The CDR3 DNA sequence: TGCAGTGCTAGAGGCCAAACAGGGTCAGATACGCAGTATTTT. Translated: CSARGQTGSDTQYF.

This clonotype was observed a few times. The J gene is TRBJ2-5, the V gene TRBV19; possible D gene TRBD2, 5 bases. Germline V lookup: CDR1 LNHDA, CDR2 SQIVND (reference sequence). CDR3 size: 15 residues. Deletions cut 5 bases from V and 0 bases from J, with 13 bases between. CDR3 in amino acids: CASSPVGIYQETQYF. In DNA, the CDR3 is TGTGCCAGTAGTCCGGTCGGGATTTACCAAGAGACCCAGTACTTC.